This T cell receptor beta chain was retrieved from a study of control samples from healthy donors and cancer patients. This clone is a singleton in its sample. The repertoire was sequenced with immunoSEQ multiplex PCR; TCRdb's copy has only in-frame clones and lacks some. The repertoire has 98,000 or so clones, about 87% of them found once; the top ten carry roughly 14%. The ends were cut back, 4 bases at V and 3 bases at J, with 9 bases in the middle. This CDR3 has 14 amino acids. Germline loops: CDR1 KGHDR, CDR2 SFDVKD. The receptor was isolated from a woman aged 70-85 years in good health. The gene calls are TRBV24-1 and TRBJ2-1; D is uncertain. The material sequenced was blood. CDR3 protein: CATSDLDGYNEQFF. DNA of the CDR3: TGTGCCACCAGTGACTTGGACGGCTACAATGAGCAGTTCTTC.